A single sample is the source of the 26 T cell receptor beta chains below, sequenced in a study of blood T cells in healthy people across ages. Combining a sample-barcoded 5' primer with a J-beta primer mix, a second PCR ran for roughly 7 to 11 cycles. TCRdb ran MiXCR on the 5' RACE reads and lists one entry per CDR3 protein. The sample gives roughly 680,000 distinct CDR3 sequences, 49% of which show up once; roughly 30% is in the top ten. Sequenced material: blood. Every receptor here comes from a woman aged 55-75 years in good health.

This clonotype showed up just once. The V gene is TRBV7-2, the J gene TRBJ2-7, with D possibly being TRBD2 (6 bases). CDR1 is SGHTA and CDR2 is FQGNSA in the germline V gene. The CDR3 sequence is 14 residues long. Trimming removed 4 bases from V and 7 bases from J, with 17 bases in between. The CDR3 loop is CASSYERAYNEQYF. The CDR3 DNA sequence: TGTGCCAGCAGCTATGAGCGGGCGTACAATGAGCAGTACTTC.

Worth noting for this clonotype: A read error may account for a junction end that differs from germline. The rearrangement links TRBV20-1 to TRBJ2-3; tentatively, D is TRBD1 or TRBD2 (6 bases each). This CDR3 region has 15 residues. The V gene's germline CDR1 is DFQATT and CDR2 SNEGSKA (reference sequence). CDR3 nucleotides: TGCAGTGCCCCCCGGGGGACATCGAATCGCGATACGCGGTATTTT. Its translation: CSAPRGTSNRDTRYF.

This rearrangement joins TRBV6-2 or TRBV6-3 to TRBJ2-4, with a tentative D call TRBD2 (6 bases). CDR3 length: 18 residues. Germline V gives CDR1 MNHEY, CDR2 SVGEGT. V lost 2 bases to trimming and J lost 0 bases, with 17 bases between them. The CDR3 bases are TGTGCCAGCAGTTACACTTCCGGCGCGGGGCTAGCCAAAAACATTCAGTACTTC. Protein: CASSYTSGAGLAKNIQYF.

The chain employs TRBV29-1 and TRBJ1-2, with D possibly matching TRBD1 (5 bases). The CDR3 runs to 10 residues. Trimming removed 4 bases from V and 8 bases from J, with 8 bases in between. Germline V gene sequence: CDR1 SQVTM, CDR2 ANQGSEA. The DNA of the CDR3 is TGCAGCGTTGGCGGGGACGGCTACACCTTC. The encoded protein is CSVGGDGYTF.

The chain is built from TRBV5-1 and TRBJ2-5; TRBD2 is a possible D gene (6 bases). The germline V gene encodes CDR1 SGHRS and CDR2 YFSETQ. The CDR3 sequence is 14 residues long. Trimming took off 2 bases at V and 5 bases at J, with 13 bases between the two ends. The CDR3 bases are TGCGCCAGCAGCTTCTCGTTTGGGGGGGAGACCCAGTACTTC. Protein: CASSFSFGGETQYF.

The chain combines TRBV20-1 with TRBJ1-5; D might be TRBD1 (5 bases). CDR1 is DFQATT and CDR2 is SNEGSKA in the germline V gene (reference sequence). This CDR3 comprises 16 residues. Trimming removed 5 bases at V and 2 bases at J, with 19 bases between. The CDR3 loop is CSARHLYRPGNQPQHF. The CDR3 DNA reads TGCAGTGCTCGCCACCTTTACAGGCCAGGCAATCAGCCCCAGCATTTT.

The chain combines TRBV7-2 with TRBJ2-3; 12 bases match TRBD2. This CDR3 spans 15 amino acids. The ends lost 5 bases at V and 6 bases at J; junction bases unmatched: 6. Germline CDR1 reads SGHTA; CDR2 reads FQGNSA. In nucleotides, the CDR3 is TGTGCCAGCAGCCCAAGACTAGCGGGAGATGATACGCAGTATTTT. This encodes CASSPRLAGDDTQYF. Supplemented by reference TRBV7-2 and TRBJ2-3, the full variable domain reads GAGVSQSPSNKVTEKGKDVELRCDPISGHTALYWYRQSLGQGLEFLIYFQGNSAPDKSGLPSDRFSAERTGGSVSTLTIQRTQQEDSAVYLCASSPRLAGDDTQYFGPGTRLTVL.

The J gene is TRBJ2-5, the V gene TRBV20-1; D may be TRBD1 (6 bases). The assigned J gene may be wrong: the sequence end matches TRBJ2-7 better. CDR1 is DFQATT and CDR2 is SNEGSKA in the germline V gene (reference sequence). The CDR3 sequence is 13 residues long. The chain's CDR3 is CSARDPQGSEQYF. CDR3 in DNA: TGCAGTGCTAGAGACCCTCAGGGGTCCGAGCAGTACTTC.

This clonotype came up a few times. The chain joins TRBV29-1 to TRBJ1-2; D possibly corresponds to TRBD1 (6 bases). Germline-derived CDR1 and CDR2 are SQVTM and ANQGSEA. V was pared by 4 bases and J by 8 bases, with 14 bases between. The CDR3 has 12 amino acids. CDR3 nucleotides: TGCAGCGTTGCGGGGGGCGCGTTCGGCTACACCTTC. Translated: CSVAGGAFGYTF.

V usage is TRBV3-1 and J usage is TRBJ1-1; a possible D gene is TRBD1 (5 bases). V shed 0 bases and J shed 11 bases, with 16 bases lying between them. CDR3 length: 14 residues. CDR1 is LGHDT and CDR2 is YNNKEL in the germline V gene (reference sequence). The CDR3 bases are TGTGCCAGCAGCCAAGATCATCGGGGGAGGCGCGCTTTCTTT. Residues: CASSQDHRGRRAFF. Full variable domain (missing parts from reference TRBV3-1 and TRBJ1-1): DTAVSQTPKYLVTQMGNDKSIKCEQNLGHDTMYWYKQDSKKFLKIMFSYNNKELIINETVPNRFSPKSPDKAHLNLHINSLELGDSAVYFCASSQDHRGRRAFFGQGTRLTVV.

With regard to this clonotype: One base away lies a much larger clone, so this may be a sequencing read error. The rearrangement joins TRBV20-1 to TRBJ2-7; 9 bases align to TRBD2. Germline CDR1 and CDR2: DFQATT and SNEGSKA (reference sequence). This CDR3 contains 14 residues. Here the CDR3 DNA reads TGCAGGGCTAGAGGGCTAGCGGGACTCTACGAGCAGTACTTC. The encoded protein is CRARGLAGLYEQYF.

This rearrangement joins TRBV6-5 to TRBJ1-1, with unresolved D. There are 15 residues in the CDR3. The V end was cut by 0 bases, the J end by 2 bases, with 10 bases between. Germline loops: CDR1 MNHEY, CDR2 SVGAGI. CDR3 DNA: TGTGCCAGCAGTTACTCCACCCGAAGAAACACTGAAGCTTTCTTT. Its protein is CASSYSTRRNTEAFF.

This chain connects TRBV29-1 to TRBJ1-2; tentatively, D is TRBD1 (5 bases). With 2 bases removed from V and 2 bases from J, the gap between germline ends came to 15 bases. Germline lookup yields CDR1 SQVTM and CDR2 ANQGSEA. There are 15 residues in the CDR3. CDR3 protein: CSVEKGTELNYGYTF. Written as DNA, the CDR3 is TGCAGCGTTGAAAAAGGGACCGAGCTAAACTATGGCTACACCTTC.

This clonotype was seen only a few times. The V and J genes are TRBV7-2 and TRBJ2-1; 10 nucleotides match TRBD1. Germline V gives CDR1 SGHTA, CDR2 FQGNSA. V gave up 6 bases and J gave up 4 bases; unmatched junction bases: 6. The CDR3 spans 15 residues. CDR3 DNA sequence: TGTGCCAGCAGAATACCGGGACAGGGGTACAATGAGCAGTTCTTC. It is translated as CASRIPGQGYNEQFF.

The chain has TRBV14 and TRBJ1-1, with 9 bases matching TRBD1. CDR3 length equals 15 residues. Unmatched junction bases numbered 7, after V lost 4 bases and J lost 4 bases. Germline CDR1 and CDR2: SGHDN and FVKESK. The CDR3 DNA follows: TGTGCCAGCAGCCCCCAGACAGGGGGGACCACTGAAGCTTTCTTT. Residues: CASSPQTGGTTEAFF. The full variable domain, its missing parts supplied by reference TRBV14 and TRBJ1-1, is EAGVTQFPSHSVIEKGQTVTLRCDPISGHDNLYWYRRVMGKEIKFLLHFVKESKQDESGMPNNRFLAERTGGTYSTLKVQPAELEDSGVYFCASSPQTGGTTEAFFGQGTRLTVV.

The rearrangement links TRBV7-2 to TRBJ2-3; 9 bases are a match to TRBD2. In germline, CDR1 is SGHTA, CDR2 FQGNSA. CDR3 length: 16 residues. Unmatched junction bases numbered 10, after V lost 5 bases and J lost 4 bases. The CDR3 spells CASSNSGTSFADTQYF. CDR3 sequence (DNA): TGTGCCAGCAGCAACTCTGGGACTAGCTTCGCAGATACGCAGTATTTT.

Comment on this clonotype: A junction end diverges from the germline sequence, so it may reflect a read error. CDR3 sequence: CSVRIGGTDSPLRF. The CDR3 DNA reads as TGCAGCGTCCGCATAGGGGGGACTGATTCACCCCTCCGCTTT. The chain has TRBV29-1 and TRBJ1-6, with a possible D match to TRBD1 (6 bases). This CDR3 region has 14 residues. Germline V gene data show CDR1 as SQVTM and CDR2 as ANQGSEA.

This clonotype occurred a few times. V usage is TRBV7-3 and J usage is TRBJ2-1; D is perhaps TRBD1 or TRBD2 (5 bases each). In germline, CDR1 is SGHTA, CDR2 FQGTGA. This CDR3 contains 16 residues. The ends were cut back, 0 bases at V and 4 bases at J, with 13 bases in the middle. CDR3 sequence: CASSLTKRDHYNEQFF. CDR3 DNA sequence: TGTGCCAGCAGCTTAACGAAGAGGGACCATTACAATGAGCAGTTCTTC.

This clonotype was counted only a few times. The chain recombines TRBV29-1 with TRBJ2-7, with D maybe TRBD2 (6 bases). The CDR3 contains 11 residues. Trimming took 7 bases from V and 4 from J, leaving 11 bases between them. Germline loops: CDR1 SQVTM, CDR2 ANQGSEA. The CDR3 coding sequence is TGCAGCGGCCTTCGGGGGTACGAGCAGTACTTC. Amino acid sequence: CSGLRGYEQYF.

This sequence joins TRBV20-1 and TRBJ1-2; D is possibly TRBD1 (5 bases). This CDR3 is built from 14 residues. Trimming stripped 6 bases from V and 2 bases from J, with 16 bases between. CDR1 DFQATT and CDR2 SNEGSKA come from the germline V gene (reference sequence). The DNA of the CDR3 is TGCAGTGCCACCGGTGGGGGGTTGAACTATGGCTACACCTTC. The encoded protein is CSATGGGLNYGYTF.

The rearrangement uses TRBV3-1 and TRBJ1-1; D not resolved. Trimming removed 0 bases from V and 4 bases from J, with 6 bases in between. Per the germline V gene, CDR1 is LGHDT and CDR2 is YNNKEL (reference sequence). The CDR3 loop spans 13 amino acids. DNA of the CDR3: TGTGCCAGCAGCCAAGATCAGTTCACTGAAGCTTTCTTT. Protein: CASSQDQFTEAFF.

The chain has TRBV12-3 or TRBV12-4 and TRBJ2-1; 9 bases line up with TRBD2. The CDR3 extends over 16 amino acids. V shed 6 bases and J 0 bases; nucleotides not matched to a gene: 6. In DNA form, the CDR3 reads TGTGCCAGCAGATCCCGACTAGCGGCCTCCTACAATGAGCAGTTCTTC. Amino acids: CASRSRLAASYNEQFF.

The rearrangement joins TRBV24-1 to TRBJ2-1; 15 nucleotides align to TRBD2. The CDR3 contains 21 residues. Trimming at V came to 3 bases and at J to 4 bases, leaving 15 bases not matched to a gene. CDR1 and CDR2 from the germline V gene are KGHDR and SFDVKD. The CDR3 sequence: CATSDPLPGLAGGKAYNEQFF. The CDR3 DNA sequence: TGTGCCACCAGTGATCCGCTGCCGGGACTAGCGGGAGGCAAAGCATACAATGAGCAGTTCTTC.

V and J are TRBV7-2 and TRBJ2-3, with D unresolved. Germline CDR1 reads SGHTA; CDR2 reads FQGNSA. V was shortened by 5 bases and J by 2 bases, with 14 bases between the two germline ends. CDR3 length: 15 residues. The chain's CDR3 is CASSPQQSFTDTQYF. CDR3 DNA sequence: TGTGCCAGCAGCCCACAACAGAGTTTCACAGATACGCAGTATTTT.

Concerning this clonotype itself: A much more abundant neighbour one base away suggests this may be a read error. This chain connects TRBV27 to TRBJ2-7; D is undetermined. This CDR3 has 14 residues. V lost 0 bases and J 2 bases, leaving 8 bases between the germline ends. Germline CDR1 and CDR2: MNHEY and SMNVEV (reference sequence). The DNA for the CDR3 is TGTGCCAGCAGTTTATCGGTGGCGGCCTACGAGCAGTACTTC. Protein product: CASSLSVAAYEQYF.

The chain employs TRBV28 and TRBJ1-2, with D possibly matching TRBD1 (5 bases). V was cut by 8 bases and J by 5 bases, with 18 bases left in between. Germline CDR1 reads MDHEN; CDR2 reads SYDVKM. The CDR3 runs to 14 residues. CDR3 in amino acids: CASGRDGLLYGYTF. The DNA of the CDR3 is TGTGCCAGCGGCCGGGACGGCTTATTGTATGGCTACACCTTC.